A single sample gave rise to the 26 T cell receptor beta chains below, sequenced in a study of T cells in Graves' hyperthyroidism and ophthalmopathy (dated by TCRdb to 2018 to 2020). Library preparation used multiplex PCR. These reads were obtained on an Illumina HiSeq 2000. TCR beta CDR3 regions were amplified from RNA transcripts. For the first round of RT-PCR on the TCR CDR3, the HTBI primer set was used together with the Qiagen OneStep RT-PCR kit. TCRdb reprocessing: public reads trimmed at Q25 with fastp, clones called with MiXCR, in-frame beta chains kept. Identical CDR3 proteins give one entry, which carries the most common genes and DNA. The sample has more than 300,000 distinct CDR3 sequences on record, roughly 14% of them singletons. Approximately 25% of the sample lies in the top ten. Specimen: blood. The receptors were sampled from a woman under 40 with Graves' hyperthyroidism.

The chain is built from TRBV15 and TRBJ1-4, with D perhaps matching TRBD1 (6 bases). Looked up from germline, CDR1 is LNHNV and CDR2 is YYDKDF (reference sequence). The CDR3 spans 13 residues. Trimming cost V 8 bases and J 8 bases, with 15 bases left between them. The CDR3 bases are TGTGCCACCGCCGGGGACACTGAAGAAAAACTGTTTTTT. Its translation: CATAGDTEEKLFF.

This clonotype was seen only a few times. It may be a read error: a sequence one base away is much more abundant. This rearrangement joins TRBV12-3 or TRBV12-4 to TRBJ2-7; no clear D gene. The CDR3 loop spans 14 amino acids. The CDR3 region is CAGSFGQSSYEQYF. The CDR3 DNA sequence: TGTGCCGGCAGTTTCGGGCAGAGCTCCTACGAGCAGTACTTC.

Comments on this clonotype: Germline is not matched at one junction end, which may reflect a read error. This sequence joins TRBV20-1 and TRBJ2-7; tentatively, D is TRBD2 (7 bases). In germline, CDR1 is DFQATT, CDR2 SNEGSKA (reference sequence). The CDR3 length is 13 residues. This CDR3 is CSAYGGGAYKQYF. The CDR3 DNA sequence: TGCAGTGCTTATGGGGGGGGGGCCTACAAGCAGTACTTC.

The sample holds a few counts of this clonotype. As DNA, the CDR3 is TGCAGCGTACGGACAGACTATGGCTACACCTTC. The encoded protein is CSVRTDYGYTF. V gene TRBV29-1 combines with J gene TRBJ1-2, with TRBD1 as a possible D gene (6 bases). This CDR3 is built from 11 residues. V lost 6 bases, J lost 3 bases, and 8 bases lay in between. Germline CDR1 reads SQVTM; CDR2 reads ANQGSEA.

The rearrangement uses TRBV30 and TRBJ2-1, with D possibly being TRBD1 (7 bases). This CDR3 region has 12 residues. Trimming left V 1 base short and J 13 bases short, with 14 bases between. CDR1 GTSNPN and CDR2 SVGIG come from the germline V gene (reference sequence). CDR3 region: CAWSDSRGEQFF. The CDR3 DNA sequence: TGTGCCTGGAGTGACTCCAGGGGGGAACAGTTCTTC.

This clonotype turned up a few times. The J gene is TRBJ1-2, the V gene TRBV7-9, with 7 positions matching TRBD1. Germline trimming cut 4 bases from V and 5 bases from J; bases unmatched to any gene: 4. Germline lookup yields CDR1 SEHNR and CDR2 FQNEAQ (reference sequence). The CDR3 covers 13 residues. The CDR3 DNA sequence: TGTGCCAGCAGCTCGGGACAGAAGTATGGCTACACCTTC. It translates to CASSSGQKYGYTF.

This clonotype was picked up many times. V and J are TRBV2 and TRBJ2-1; D perhaps matches TRBD2 (5 bases). CDR1 and CDR2 from the germline V gene are SNHLY and FYNNEI. The length of the CDR3 is 11 residues. Trimming removed 10 bases at V and 9 bases at J, with 13 bases between. The CDR3, as DNA: TGTGCCACCGTTACTAGAGGTGAGCAGTTCTTC. Translated, it gives CATVTRGEQFF.

The chain links TRBV5-5 to TRBJ2-5; a weak D match, TRBD2 (6 bases). Germline CDR1 SGHKS, CDR2 YYEKEE (reference sequence). The CDR3 covers 15 residues. Trimming left V 6 bases short and J 5 bases short, with 20 bases between. The CDR3 bases are TGTGCCAGCACCCGGCTGGCTAGCGAGGGGGAGACCCAGTACTTC. It yields the protein CASTRLASEGETQYF.

This clonotype showed up many times. In DNA form, the CDR3 reads TGCAGTGCTTGTTGGACTAGCGGGAGGTTCTCCTACAATGAGCAGTTCTTC. Translation gives CSACWTSGRFSYNEQFF. The V gene is TRBV20-1, the J gene TRBJ2-1, with TRBD2 matching 14 bases. With V trimmed by 5 bases and J by 0 bases, 6 bases remained unmatched. This CDR3 contains 17 residues. Per germline, CDR1 DFQATT and CDR2 SNEGSKA (reference sequence).

The table lists this clonotype with many counts. The chain has TRBV28 and TRBJ1-2, with a possible D match to TRBD1 (5 bases). Germline-derived CDR1 and CDR2 are MDHEN and SYDVKM. The CDR3 is 13 amino acids. The germline V and J ends were trimmed by 3 bases and 6 bases, with 11 bases remaining between them. CDR3 sequence (DNA): TGTGCCAGCAGTTTTGGCAGGGAGGATGGCTACACCTTC. Its protein is CASSFGREDGYTF.

Many counts were recorded for this clonotype. V gene TRBV12-5 combines with J gene TRBJ1-2; TRBD1 agrees at 7 bases. V dropped 6 bases and J dropped 2; count of bases not matched to a gene: 15. The germline gives CDR1 LGHNT, CDR2 FRNRAP. The CDR3 runs to 17 residues. The CDR3 DNA is TGTGCTAGTGGCATAGGGACAGTAGACGCTCCAAACTATGGCTACACCTTC. This encodes CASGIGTVDAPNYGYTF.

This clonotype was observed many times. V and J are TRBV28 and TRBJ1-2; 8 positions match TRBD1. CDR3 length: 16 amino acids. The germline V gene has CDR1 MDHEN and CDR2 SYDVKM. V shed 1 base, J shed 4 bases, and the junction held 8 bases outside the gene matches. The CDR3 nucleotides are TGTGCCAGCAGTTTATCTTCAGGGGGCGCGGGCTATGGCTACACCTTC. It translates to CASSLSSGGAGYGYTF.

Regarding this clonotype: Relative to the germline gene, one junction end is altered; a read error may explain this. This sequence joins TRBV15 and TRBJ2-7; D is unresolved. CDR3 length equals 12 residues. Germline V gene sequence: CDR1 LNHNV, CDR2 YYDKDF (reference sequence). The CDR3 spells CATSEGEYGQYF. CDR3 nucleotide sequence: TGTGCCACCAGCGAAGGAGAGTACGGGCAGTACTTC.

Only a few counts were recorded for this clonotype. The chain couples TRBV25-1 to TRBJ1-2, with TRBD1 as a possible D gene (5 bases). Germline assignment: CDR1 MGHDK and CDR2 SYGVNS. This CDR3 has 15 residues. Trimming took off 1 base at V and 8 bases at J, with 17 bases between the two ends. This CDR3 is CASSESARVASGYTF. Here the CDR3 DNA reads TGTGCCAGCAGTGAATCGGCCAGGGTCGCGTCGGGCTACACCTTC.

This clonotype was counted many times. V usage is TRBV19 and J usage is TRBJ2-3; D tentatively fits TRBD1 or TRBD2 (5 bases each). Germline V CDR1 and CDR2: LNHDA, SQIVND (reference sequence). Deletions cut 5 bases from V and 9 bases from J, with 21 bases between. CDR3 length: 15 residues. DNA of the CDR3: TGTGCCAGTAGTGTAAACCGGGACGGCAGGAACACGCAGTATTTT. This sequence encodes CASSVNRDGRNTQYF. The variable domain in full, with the rest retrieved from reference TRBV19 and TRBJ2-3, is DGGITQSPKYLFRKEGQNVTLSCEQNLNHDAMYWYRQDPGQGLRLIYYSQIVNDFQKGDIAEGYSVSREKKESFPLTVTSAQKNPTAFYLCASSVNRDGRNTQYFGPGTRLTVL.

This clonotype occurred a few times. The V call is TRBV20-1, the J call TRBJ2-1; 8 positions match TRBD1. This CDR3 has 16 residues. V shed 4 bases and J 3 bases; nucleotides not matched to a gene: 11. Germline V gives CDR1 DFQATT, CDR2 SNEGSKA (reference sequence). The CDR3 is CSATSQGEWNYNEQFF. The CDR3 region has the DNA TGCAGTGCTACGTCACAGGGGGAGTGGAACTACAATGAGCAGTTCTTC.

The chain couples TRBV20-1 to TRBJ2-1; no clear D. There are 12 residues in the CDR3. CDR1 and CDR2 from the germline V gene are DFQATT and SNEGSKA (reference sequence). V lost 4 bases and J lost 5, with 9 bases in between. The CDR3 region is CSAKVWNNEQFF. CDR3 DNA sequence: TGCAGTGCTAAGGTCTGGAACAATGAGCAGTTCTTC.

This rearrangement joins TRBV28 to TRBJ2-7; perhaps TRBD1 as D (5 bases). The germline V and J ends were trimmed by 6 bases and 7 bases, with 22 bases remaining between them. Germline CDR1 MDHEN, CDR2 SYDVKM. The CDR3 totals 15 residues. The CDR3 DNA is TGTGCCAGCAGCTCCGCAGGGTTAACGGCGGATGAGCAGTACTTC. Protein product: CASSSAGLTADEQYF.

This clonotype was detected a few times. The chain joins TRBV7-9 to TRBJ2-7; D might be TRBD2 (5 bases). V was cut by 8 bases and J by 4 bases, with 9 bases left in between. The germline CDR1 and CDR2 sequences are SEHNR and FQNEAQ (reference sequence). The CDR3 has 11 residues. The DNA for the CDR3 is TGTGCCAGCGGCCCGGGATACGAGCAGTACTTC. It specifies CASGPGYEQYF.

The gene calls are TRBV6-1 and TRBJ2-5, with a possible D match to TRBD2 (6 bases). Trimming removed 1 base at V and 7 bases at J, with 19 bases between. In germline, CDR1 is MNHNS, CDR2 SASEGT. This CDR3 region has 16 residues. Written as DNA, the CDR3 is TGTGCCAGCAGTGAAGGCCTTGCAGGAGCGGGTGGGACCCAGTACTTC. Translation: CASSEGLAGAGGTQYF.

This rearrangement joins TRBV5-4 to TRBJ1-1; no firm D call. Trimming removed 1 base at V and 7 bases at J, with 5 bases between. This CDR3 is 11 amino acids long. Germline lookup yields CDR1 SGHNT and CDR2 YYREEE (reference sequence). The CDR3 DNA reads TGTGCCAGCAGCTTGTGTGATGAAGCTTTCTTT. Amino acid sequence: CASSLCDEAFF.

J is TRBJ1-2 and V is TRBV12-3 or TRBV12-4; tentatively, D is TRBD1 (5 bases). The CDR3 contains 14 residues. V was pared by 1 base and J by 3 bases, with 9 bases between. CDR3 bases: TGTGCCAGCAGTTTAGGGGGCGAGGACTATGGCTACACCTTC. Translation: CASSLGGEDYGYTF.

This clonotype was recorded many times. V gene TRBV29-1 combines with J gene TRBJ2-2; D unclear. V lost 7 bases to trimming and J lost 3 bases, with 6 bases between them. Germline lookup yields CDR1 SQVTM and CDR2 ANQGSEA. The CDR3 is 11 amino acids. In DNA, the CDR3 is TGCAGCGGGAGAGACACCGGGGAGCTGTTTTTT. Amino acids: CSGRDTGELFF.

V gene TRBV19 combines with J gene TRBJ2-1, with D possibly being TRBD1 (7 bases). The ends were cut back, 5 bases at V and 3 bases at J, with 11 bases in the middle. The CDR3 has 14 amino acids. Germline lookup yields CDR1 LNHDA and CDR2 SQIVND (reference sequence). Here the CDR3 DNA reads TGTGCCAGTAGTCAGGGGGGCGTCTACAATGAGCAGTTCTTC. Translation gives CASSQGGVYNEQFF.

The chain uses TRBV6-2 or TRBV6-3 and TRBJ2-7; 7 bases match TRBD1. Trimming took 5 bases from V and 9 from J; bases not matched to a gene: 10. Germline CDR1 is MNHEY and CDR2 is SVGEGT. The CDR3 has 13 residues. CDR3 DNA: TGTGCCAGCAGTGAACAGGGGAAATTGGGGCAGTACTTC. Amino acid sequence: CASSEQGKLGQYF.

At least ten counts were recorded for this clonotype. J is TRBJ2-7 and V is TRBV7-9, with D hard to call. The V and J ends lost 5 bases and 2 bases respectively, with 4 bases between them. Germline CDR1 is SEHNR and CDR2 is FQNEAQ (reference sequence). The CDR3 spans 11 residues. The CDR3 loop is CASSGTYEQYF. The CDR3 DNA follows: TGTGCCAGCAGCGGGACCTACGAGCAGTACTTC.